This T cell receptor beta chain was documented in a study of T cell responses to AZD1222 COVID-19 vaccine. Clones were sequenced by immunoSEQ multiplex PCR, and TCRdb holds only the in-frame ones, with some missing. This table holds about 130,000 clones, roughly 93% found once. Per germline, CDR1 LNHDA and CDR2 SQIVND (reference sequence). The CDR3 has 13 residues. Trimming pared 5 bases from V and 6 bases from J, leaving 10 bases between. Study-wide results and caveats: Nearly half of unique spike-specific TCRs reportedly avoided B.1.351 and B.1.1.7 mutated regions. Seropositive at baseline were only 5 to 7 AZD1222 recipients. Spike-spanning, vaccine-associated CD4 TCRs were dominant at 160-218 and 743-854.

In regard to this clone: Antigen unknown.

Analyses pooled second doses at about 4 or about 12 weeks. The sample in question was peripheral blood, obtained 28 days after the second AZD1222 dose. This sequence joins TRBV19 and TRBJ2-2, with D maybe TRBD1 (5 bases). This TCR derives from an adult who received the AZD1222 COVID-19 vaccine. CDR3 DNA: TGTGCCAGTAGTGTCAGGGTATCCGGGGAGCTGTTTTTT. Its translation: CASSVRVSGELFF.